The 19 T cell receptor beta chains given below trace back to one sample, sequenced in a study of cytomegalovirus exposure and HLA in healthy donors (dated by TCRdb to between 2016 and 2019). Library generation was performed with the immunoSEQ multiplex PCR assay. For the multiplex PCR, a mixture combining 60 forward primers for TCR Vbeta segments and 13 reverse primers for TCR Jbeta segments was used. TCRdb mirrors the immuneACCESS table, restricted to in-frame sequences. Some clones are absent from its copies; in checked studies, under half trace to an unresolved V gene, and the reason for the others is unknown. The sample has 99,000 or so clones on record, around 9.1% of them singletons. The ten largest clones capture approximately 6.1% of the sample. The sequenced sample consisted of PBMCs. The receptors were sampled from a man aged 35-49 years in good health and CMV-seropositive.

The gene calls are TRBV7-8 and TRBJ2-3; TRBD1 is a possible D gene (5 bases). Trimming took 3 bases from V and 7 from J, leaving 17 bases between them. Per germline, CDR1 SGHVS and CDR2 FQNEAQ. This CDR3 is built from 15 residues. In DNA, the CDR3 is TGTGCCAGCAGCTTGGGGCGCCTCCCGGCACATACGCAGTATTTT. This gives the protein CASSLGRLPAHTQYF.

This chain links TRBV9 with TRBJ1-1, with D perhaps matching TRBD1 (6 bases). CDR1 and CDR2 from the germline V gene are SGDLS and YYNGEE. This CDR3 has 14 amino acids. Trimming removed 0 bases at V and 7 bases at J, with 13 bases between. Written as DNA, the CDR3 is TGTGCCAGCAGCGTAGGGGGGGGCGGACTTGAAGCTTTCTTT. Its translation is CASSVGGGGLEAFF.

The V and J genes are TRBV15 and TRBJ2-3; TRBD1 is a possible D gene (6 bases). The CDR3 consists of 15 residues. V shed 4 bases and J shed 6 bases, with 17 bases lying between them. Germline values: CDR1 LNHNV, CDR2 YYDKDF (reference sequence). CDR3: CATSTPQGRTDTQYF. DNA for the CDR3: TGTGCCACCAGCACACCGCAGGGGCGTACGGATACGCAGTATTTT.

The CDR3 here is CASRSRGSVEQYF. CDR3 in DNA: TGTGCCAGTAGGAGTCGGGGGTCGGTCGAGCAGTACTTC. The V gene is TRBV19, the J gene TRBJ2-7; D is possibly TRBD2 (6 bases). This CDR3 region has 13 residues. V was trimmed by 6 bases and J by 6 bases, leaving 15 bases between them. Germline lookup yields CDR1 LNHDA and CDR2 SQIVND (reference sequence).

In this sample, this clone turned up a few times. V gene TRBV15 combines with J gene TRBJ1-2; 8 bases line up with TRBD1. The CDR3 totals 18 residues. Germline V gene sequence: CDR1 LNHNV, CDR2 YYDKDF (reference sequence). Germline trimming cut 0 bases from V and 0 bases from J; bases unmatched to any gene: 9. CDR3 in amino acids: CATSREGDRKYSNYGYTF. Here the CDR3 DNA reads TGTGCCACCAGCAGAGAAGGGGACAGGAAGTACTCTAACTATGGCTACACCTTC.

The chain carries TRBV7-9 and TRBJ2-1; 8 bases line up with TRBD1. V dropped 6 bases and J dropped 6; count of bases not matched to a gene: 10. In germline, CDR1 is SEHNR, CDR2 FQNEAQ (reference sequence). The CDR3 sequence is 15 residues long. The CDR3 DNA is TGTGCCAGCAGTCCGACAGGGGATTCAGTCAATGAGCAGTTCTTC. Translating gives CASSPTGDSVNEQFF.

A few counts support this clone. The chain joins TRBV19 to TRBJ2-2, with 7 bases identical to TRBD2. This CDR3 contains 14 residues. The germline V gene has CDR1 LNHDA and CDR2 SQIVND (reference sequence). Germline trimming cut 7 bases from V and 3 bases from J; bases unmatched to any gene: 5. CDR3 bases: TGTGCCAGTAATCCTAGCGGTCACACCGGGGAGCTGTTTTTT. Its translation is CASNPSGHTGELFF.

In this sample, this clone turned up a few times. The rearrangement joins TRBV15 to TRBJ1-5; D gene uncertain. The CDR3 is 13 residues long. Germline V CDR1 and CDR2: LNHNV, YYDKDF (reference sequence). Between the trimmed V and J ends, which lost 3 bases and 7 bases, there was a span of 10 bases. Here the CDR3 DNA reads TGTGCCACCAGCAGCCACGCGGGCCAGCCCCAGCATTTT. It yields the protein CATSSHAGQPQHF. The full variable domain, with the rest looked up from reference TRBV15 and TRBJ1-5, is DAMVIQNPRYQVTQFGKPVTLSCSQTLNHNVMYWYQQKSSQAPKLLFHYYDKDFNNEADTPDNFQSRRPNTSFCFLDIRSPGLGDTAMYLCATSSHAGQPQHFGDGTRLSIL.

The rearrangement links TRBV27 to TRBJ1-5, with 8 bases lining up with TRBD1. Germline CDR1 MNHEY, CDR2 SMNVEV (reference sequence). This CDR3 has 15 amino acids. With 0 bases clipped from V and 7 bases from J, the junction kept 5 bases outside the gene matches. CDR3 nucleotides: TGTGCCAGCAGTTTATCGGTGGCAGGGGGCCAGCCCCAGCATTTT. This translates into CASSLSVAGGQPQHF.

This clone was seen a handful of times. The V gene is TRBV13, the J gene TRBJ2-1; D not resolved. The CDR3 sequence is 13 residues long. V shed 0 bases and J shed 4 bases, with 4 bases lying between them. Germline V gene data show CDR1 as PRHDT and CDR2 as FYEKMQ (reference sequence). This chain's CDR3 is CASSLGGYNEQFF. The CDR3 nucleotides are TGTGCCAGCAGCTTAGGCGGTTACAATGAGCAGTTCTTC.

This clone occurred a few times. The chain carries TRBV29-1 and TRBJ2-7, with TRBD1 as a possible D gene (6 bases). Trimming shortened V by 7 bases and J by 1 base, and 14 bases separated the two germline ends. The CDR3 has 13 residues. The germline V gene encodes CDR1 SQVTM and CDR2 ANQGSEA. The CDR3 DNA sequence: TGCAGCGCATCCGGGACAAGTTCCTACGAGCAGTACTTC. It yields the protein CSASGTSSYEQYF.

There are a few counts of this clone. The J gene is TRBJ2-7, the V gene TRBV6-5, with D maybe TRBD1 (6 bases). The CDR3 is made up of 12 amino acids. The germline V gene has CDR1 MNHEY and CDR2 SVGAGI. Trimming took 6 bases from V and 0 from J, leaving 6 bases between them. The CDR3: CASRDSSYEQYF. The CDR3 DNA follows: TGTGCCAGCAGGGACAGCTCCTACGAGCAGTACTTC.

This clone has just a few counts. The chain is built from TRBV7-9 and TRBJ2-1; D call uncertain. The CDR3 consists of 13 residues. Germline V gene sequence: CDR1 SEHNR, CDR2 FQNEAQ (reference sequence). V was cut by 7 bases and J by 8 bases, with 15 bases left in between. CDR3 coding DNA: TGTGCCAGCACCCCCCCGGGTTATCATGAGCAGTTCTTC. It is translated as CASTPPGYHEQFF.

This clone was detected a few times. The chain recombines TRBV7-8 with TRBJ2-2; a possible D gene is TRBD1 (6 bases). Germline CDR1 reads SGHVS; CDR2 reads FQNEAQ. The CDR3 contains 15 residues. V was clipped by 3 bases and J by 5 bases, with 13 bases between them. CDR3 coding DNA: TGTGCCAGCAGCTTTCATGGACAGCAAACCGGGGAGCTGTTTTTT. Its protein is CASSFHGQQTGELFF.

The chain is built from TRBV6-4 and TRBJ2-3; the match to TRBD2 covers 12 bases. Trimming at V came to 4 bases and at J to 4 bases, leaving 3 bases not matched to a gene. Germline CDR1 and CDR2: MRHNA and SNTAGT. The length of the CDR3 is 15 residues. CDR3 sequence reads: CASSATSGSPDTQYF. CDR3 nucleotide sequence: TGTGCCAGCAGTGCGACTAGCGGGAGTCCAGATACGCAGTATTTT.

The rearrangement joins TRBV11-2 to TRBJ2-3, with a possible D match to TRBD2 (6 bases). From germline, CDR1 is SGHAT and CDR2 FQNNGV. V was pared by 4 bases and J by 1 base, with 15 bases between. The CDR3 loop spans 16 amino acids. CDR3 DNA sequence: TGTGCCAGCAGCTATCTAGCGCCGCCTGGCACAGATACGCAGTATTTT. Translated: CASSYLAPPGTDTQYF.

This clone has just a few counts. The chain links TRBV9 to TRBJ1-6; the D gene is possibly TRBD1 (6 bases). V was cut by 0 bases and J by 5 bases, with 9 bases left in between. This CDR3 has 15 residues. The germline gives CDR1 SGDLS, CDR2 YYNGEE. CDR3 in amino acids: CASSVGTANNSPLHF. The CDR3 DNA reads as TGTGCCAGCAGCGTAGGGACAGCTAATAATTCACCCCTCCACTTT. The full variable domain, its missing parts supplied by reference TRBV9 and TRBJ1-6, is DSGVTQTPKHLITATGQRVTLRCSPRSGDLSVYWYQQSLDQGLQFLIQYYNGEERAKGNILERFSAQQFPDLHSELNLSSLELGDSALYFCASSVGTANNSPLHFGNGTRLTVT.

This clone showed up just a few times. This rearrangement joins TRBV7-2 to TRBJ2-3, with TRBD1 identical over 9 bases. V gave up 5 bases and J gave up 4 bases; unmatched junction bases: 4. The CDR3 loop spans 14 amino acids. CDR1 SGHTA and CDR2 FQGNSA come from the germline V gene. The CDR3 here is CASSDRGGPDTQYF. DNA for the CDR3: TGTGCCAGCAGCGACAGGGGGGGCCCAGATACGCAGTATTTT.

This clone was detected only a few times. The chain is built from TRBV5-6 and TRBJ2-7, with D maybe TRBD2 (6 bases). CDR3 length equals 14 residues. CDR1 SGHDT and CDR2 YYEEEE come from the germline V gene. The V end lost 5 bases, the J end lost 0 bases, and 12 bases lay between the germline ends. CDR3 sequence: CASRTGTPSYEQYF. In DNA, the CDR3 is TGTGCCAGCAGAACCGGGACTCCCTCCTACGAGCAGTACTTC.